This TCR beta chain was recovered during a study of human T cells and chemical hapten exposure. On the study more broadly: Variation in per-sample TCR yields came mainly from small pooled library volume differences. Findings and limits, study-wide: Those TCRs sitting above 1 in 1000 frequency stayed the same with DPC sensitization.

The CDR3 has 14 residues. The V gene's germline CDR1 is DFQATT and CDR2 SNEGSKA (reference sequence). Trimming removed 2 bases from V and 1 base from J, with 11 bases in between. Time point denoted: healthy volunteer bleed at 2 weeks. Before extraction, the whole blood was not fractionated, and total RNA was taken from it. This clonotype was counted only a few times. The antigen remains undetermined. Individual cDNA molecules each carried unique molecular identifiers attached by the library. Original processing methods: Individual samples carried between 23,224 and 690,600 TCRs, with 95,638 as the median. TCRdb re-analysed the RACE reads in MiXCR, keeping a single row per CDR3 protein. TCRdb, rather than the study authors, made the V and J calls. The sample carries 75,000 to 100,000 distinct CDR3 sequences, about 8.7% recorded once.

The sample taken for sequencing was whole blood. The V and J genes are TRBV20-1 and TRBJ1-1, with D maybe TRBD1 (6 bases). The receptor's source is a female donor in good health. Some clones in this sample may be carry-over from other donors' samples. The CDR3 reads CSARPGEKNTEAFF. Written as DNA, the CDR3 is TGCAGTGCTAGACCAGGGGAGAAGAACACTGAAGCTTTCTTT.